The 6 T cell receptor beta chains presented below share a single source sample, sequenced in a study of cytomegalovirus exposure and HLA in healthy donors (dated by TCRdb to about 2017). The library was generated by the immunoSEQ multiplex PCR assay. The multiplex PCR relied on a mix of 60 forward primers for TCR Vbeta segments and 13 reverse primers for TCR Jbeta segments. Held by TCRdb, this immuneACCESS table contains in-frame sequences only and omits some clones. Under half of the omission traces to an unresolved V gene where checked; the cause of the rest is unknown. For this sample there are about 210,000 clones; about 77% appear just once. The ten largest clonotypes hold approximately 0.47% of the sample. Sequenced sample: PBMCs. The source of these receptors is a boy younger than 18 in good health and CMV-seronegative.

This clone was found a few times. CDR3 DNA sequence: TGTGCCAGCAGTTTGGCGGCAGCACTAACCTACGAGCAGTACTTC. It codes for CASSLAAALTYEQYF. This sequence joins TRBV27 and TRBJ2-7, with D uncertain. Germline assignment: CDR1 MNHEY and CDR2 SMNVEV (reference sequence). This CDR3 is 15 amino acids long. Trimming took 3 bases from V and 2 from J, leaving 14 bases between them.

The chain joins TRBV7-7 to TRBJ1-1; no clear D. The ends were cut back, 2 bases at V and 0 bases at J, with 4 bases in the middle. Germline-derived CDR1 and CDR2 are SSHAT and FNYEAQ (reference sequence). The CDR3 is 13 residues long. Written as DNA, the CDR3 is TGTGCCAGCAGCTTATCAATGAACACTGAAGCTTTCTTT. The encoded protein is CASSLSMNTEAFF.

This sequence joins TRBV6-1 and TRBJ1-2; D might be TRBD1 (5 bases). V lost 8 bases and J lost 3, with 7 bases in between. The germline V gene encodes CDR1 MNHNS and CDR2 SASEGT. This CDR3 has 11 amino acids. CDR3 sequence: CASGAHYGYTF. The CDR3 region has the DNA TGTGCCAGCGGGGCCCACTATGGCTACACCTTC.

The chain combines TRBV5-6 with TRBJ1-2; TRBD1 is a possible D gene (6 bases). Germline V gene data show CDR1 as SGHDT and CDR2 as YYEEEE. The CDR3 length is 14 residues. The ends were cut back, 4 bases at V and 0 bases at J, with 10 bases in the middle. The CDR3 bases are TGTGCCAGCAGCCTACAGGGTACTAACTATGGCTACACCTTC. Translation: CASSLQGTNYGYTF.

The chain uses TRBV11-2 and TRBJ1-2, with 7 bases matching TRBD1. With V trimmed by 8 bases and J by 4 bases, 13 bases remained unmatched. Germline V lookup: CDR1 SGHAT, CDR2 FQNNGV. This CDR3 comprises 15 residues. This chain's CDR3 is CASALPGGLGYGYTF. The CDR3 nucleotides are TGTGCCAGCGCTCTACCAGGGGGTCTCGGCTATGGCTACACCTTC. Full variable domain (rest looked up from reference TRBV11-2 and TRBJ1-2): EAGVAQSPRYKIIEKRQSVAFWCNPISGHATLYWYQQILGQGPKLLIQFQNNGVVDDSQLPKDRFSAERLKGVDSTLKIQPAKLEDSAVYLCASALPGGLGYGYTFGSGTRLTVV.

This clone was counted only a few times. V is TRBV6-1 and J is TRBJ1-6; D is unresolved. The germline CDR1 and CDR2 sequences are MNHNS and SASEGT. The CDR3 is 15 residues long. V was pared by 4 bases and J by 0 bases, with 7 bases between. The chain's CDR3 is CASSAGVSYNSPLHF. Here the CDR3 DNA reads TGTGCCAGCAGTGCCGGGGTCTCCTATAATTCACCCCTCCACTTT.